This is a list of T cell receptor beta chains from one sample in a study of T cells in Graves' hyperthyroidism and ophthalmopathy. MiXCR, applied by TCRdb to the multiplex PCR reads, yields one record per CDR3 protein. Altogether about 360,000 distinct CDR3 sequences are present, around a quarter being singletons, with the ten largest covering 70% to 75%. The sequenced sample was blood. The receptor source for this set is a man in his fifties or sixties with Graves' hyperthyroidism. The CDR3 runs from the conserved cysteine through the conserved F or W. Each record gives: V gene, J gene, clone size, D gene, CDR3 protein, CDR3 DNA. The D gene is left open where the match is weak. Clone size is not always given. Where it is, it says once, few, many or a class for expanded clones.

TRBV20-1	TRBJ1-2	.	.	CSASSRQLTF	TGCAGTGCTAGCTCTAGGCAGCTCACCTTC
TRBV11-3	TRBJ2-5	few	.	CASSAATGFQETQYF	TGTGCCAGCAGCGCGGCGACAGGTTTCCAAGAGACCCAGTACTTC
TRBV7-3	TRBJ2-5	.	.	CASSLGPLIGETQYF	TGTGCCAGCAGCTTGGGACCTCTAATCGGGGAGACCCAGTACTTC
TRBV5-1	TRBJ2-1	many	.	CASSLRLGDNEQFF	TGCGCCAGCAGCTTGCGACTAGGTGATAATGAGCAGTTCTTC
TRBV2	TRBJ2-7	many	TRBD2	CASSSSSGSSYEQYF	TGTGCCAGCAGCTCTTCGAGCGGGAGCTCCTACGAGCAGTACTTC
TRBV5-1	TRBJ2-7	.	TRBD2	CASSTGLAVPYEQYF	TGCGCCAGCAGCACAGGACTAGCGGTTCCTTACGAGCAGTACTTC
TRBV5-1	TRBJ2-3	.	.	CASMTQPTDTQYF	TGCGCCAGCATGACGCAGCCCACAGATACGCAGTATTTT
TRBV19	TRBJ2-5	.	.	CASSVQIWETQYF	TGTGCCAGTAGTGTTCAGATATGGGAGACCCAGTACTTC
TRBV5-1	TRBJ2-5	.	.	CASSLGSSGQETQYF	TGCGCCAGCAGCTTGGGGTCTAGCGGACAGGAGACCCAGTACTTC
TRBV19	TRBJ2-2	.	.	CASTNRVAGELFF	TGTGCCAGTACTAACAGGGTTGCCGGGGAGCTGTTTTTT
TRBV9	TRBJ2-1	.	.	CASSVGPRSYNEQFF	TGTGCCAGCAGCGTAGGACCACGCTCCTACAATGAGCAGTTCTTC
TRBV27	TRBJ2-7	many	.	CASSLFPSSYEQYF	TGTGCCAGCAGTTTATTCCCAAGCTCCTACGAGCAGTACTTC
TRBV18	TRBJ1-4	many	.	CASSRGSGNEKLFF	TGTGCCAGCTCACGAGGGAGCGGTAATGAAAAACTGTTTTTT
TRBV18	TRBJ2-5	.	TRBD1	CASWDRDGETQYF	TGTGCCAGCTGGGACAGGGACGGCGAGACCCAGTACTTC
TRBV12-3/TRBV12-4	TRBJ1-4	few	TRBD1	CASSWDRAEKLFF	TGTGCCAGCAGTTGGGACAGGGCCGAAAAACTGTTTTTT
TRBV7-9	TRBJ2-7	.	TRBD1	CASSNDPGTGGGYEQYF	TGTGCCAGCAGCAACGACCCCGGGACAGGGGGAGGCTACGAGCAGTACTTC
TRBV13	TRBJ1-4	few	.	CASSPGNLGTNEKLFF	TGTGCCAGCAGCCCCGGAAACCTCGGGACTAATGAAAAACTGTTTTTT
TRBV6-2/TRBV6-3	TRBJ2-1	many	.	CASSQLVLNEQFF	TGTGCCAGCAGCCAACTAGTTCTCAATGAGCAGTTCTTC
TRBV27	TRBJ2-7	.	.	CASSLRSRGVSEQYF	TGTGCCAGCAGTTTACGGAGCAGGGGGGTTAGTGAGCAGTACTTC
TRBV11-2	TRBJ2-7	.	TRBD2	CASSLMSSGDHEQCF	TGTGCCAGCAGCTTAATGTCTAGCGGGGACCACGAGCAGTGCTTC
TRBV20-1	TRBJ2-1	.	TRBD2	CSAWEGFSYNEQFF	TGCAGTGCTTGGGAGGGTTTCTCCTACAATGAGCAGTTCTTC
TRBV9	TRBJ2-3	.	.	CASSEGVGPRTDTQYF	TGTGCCAGCAGCGAGGGGGTCGGGCCCCGCACAGATACGCAGTATTTT
TRBV6-2/TRBV6-3	TRBJ2-1	.	TRBD2	CASSFLAGPYNEQFF	TGTGCCAGCAGTTTCCTAGCGGGCCCCTACAATGAGCAGTTCTTC
TRBV20-1	TRBJ2-7	few	.	CSARPMSGDSSYEQYF	TGCAGTGCTAGACCTATGAGCGGTGATAGCTCCTACGAGCAGTACTTC
TRBV12-3/TRBV12-4	TRBJ2-7	many	.	CASKRGFEAYEQYF	TGTGCCAGCAAGAGGGGGTTCGAAGCCTACGAGCAGTACTTC
TRBV24-1	TRBJ1-1	many	TRBD1	CATSTGQGYEAFF	TGTGCCACCAGTACGGGACAGGGTTATGAAGCTTTCTTT
TRBV2	TRBJ1-1	.	TRBD1	CASMPRGAEAFF	TGTGCCAGCATGCCCAGGGGGGCTGAAGCTTTCTTT